The TCR beta chain described here comes from a study of neurological immune-mediated disorders. Whole-study results and caveats: No CDR3 amino acid sequences were shared by expanded clones across subjects, suggesting private repertoires in all groups. HTLV-1-associated myelopathy ranked highest for TCR clonal expansion and multiple sclerosis lowest, beneath healthy controls.

Germline CDR1 is SGHDT and CDR2 is YYEEEE. The CDR3 loop spans 13 amino acids. V was shortened by 2 bases and J by 5 bases, with 10 bases between the two germline ends. This clonotype was observed at least ten times. Its target is unknown. 5'RACE employing 10-nucleotide random UMIs yielded the cDNA. TCRdb independently ran MiXCR on the 5' RACE reads; one entry per CDR3 protein. Seen here are more than 45,000 distinct CDR3 sequences, roughly 4.3% observed once, and the top ten hold 2.9%. The TCR originated in a man in his forties or fifties with multiple sclerosis. Sequences were obtained from PBMCs. The rearrangement uses TRBV5-6 and TRBJ1-1; tentative D call: TRBD1 (5 bases). As DNA, the CDR3 is TGTGCCAGCAGCTTATTAACAGGAACTGAAGCTTTCTTT. Amino acid sequence: CASSLLTGTEAFF.